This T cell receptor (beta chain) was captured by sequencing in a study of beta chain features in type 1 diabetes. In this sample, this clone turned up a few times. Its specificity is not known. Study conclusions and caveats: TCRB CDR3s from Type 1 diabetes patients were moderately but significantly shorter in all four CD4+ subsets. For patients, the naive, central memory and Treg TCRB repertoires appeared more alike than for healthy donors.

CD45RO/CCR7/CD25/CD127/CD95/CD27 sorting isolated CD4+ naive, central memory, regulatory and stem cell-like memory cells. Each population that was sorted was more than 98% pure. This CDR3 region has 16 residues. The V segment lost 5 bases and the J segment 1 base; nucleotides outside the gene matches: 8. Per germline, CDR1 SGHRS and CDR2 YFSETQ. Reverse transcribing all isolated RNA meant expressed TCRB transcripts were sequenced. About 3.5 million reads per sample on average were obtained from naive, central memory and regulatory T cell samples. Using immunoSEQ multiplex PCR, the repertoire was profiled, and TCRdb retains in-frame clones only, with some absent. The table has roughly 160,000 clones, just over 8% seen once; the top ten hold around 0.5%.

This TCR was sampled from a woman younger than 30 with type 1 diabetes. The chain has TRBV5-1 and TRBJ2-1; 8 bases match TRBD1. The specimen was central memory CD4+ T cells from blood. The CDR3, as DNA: TGCGCCAGCAGTCAGAATGGACAGGGTTCCTACAATGAGCAGTTCTTC. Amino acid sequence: CASSQNGQGSYNEQFF. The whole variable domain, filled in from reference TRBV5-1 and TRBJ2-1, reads KAGVTQTPRYLIKTRGQQVTLSCSPISGHRSVSWYQQTPGQGLQFLFEYFSETQRNKGNFPGRFSGRQFSNSRSEMNVSTLELGDSALYLCASSQNGQGSYNEQFFGPGTRLTVL.